What follows are 5 T cell receptor beta chains derived from one specimen sequenced in a study of blood T cell repertoires in COVID-19. TCRdb keeps only in-frame clones here, not all; method: immunoSEQ multiplex PCR. The sample contains some 320,000 clones, 90% to 95% of which appear only once. Sequenced sample: PBMCs or T cells enriched from blood (not recorded which). These receptors originate from a young woman who had been exposed to COVID-19.

V and J are TRBV6-5 and TRBJ2-7; 7 bases agree with TRBD2. Losses at the gene ends were 6 bases for V and 7 bases for J; bases not matched to a gene: 9. The CDR3 loop spans 13 amino acids. Germline loops: CDR1 MNHEY, CDR2 SVGAGI. The CDR3 loop reads CASSARGGGEQYF. The CDR3 DNA follows: TGTGCCAGCAGCGCCCGTGGGGGGGGTGAGCAGTACTTC.

The CDR3: CASSWGPGGTNTEAFF. For the CDR3, the DNA is TGTGCCAGCAGCTGGGGACCCGGCGGGACGAACACTGAAGCTTTCTTT. The rearrangement joins TRBV5-6 to TRBJ1-1, with a tentative D call TRBD1 (5 bases). CDR3 length: 16 amino acids. Germline V gives CDR1 SGHDT, CDR2 YYEEEE. V lost 3 bases and J 1 base, leaving 16 bases between the germline ends.

J is TRBJ1-5 and V is TRBV18, with 8 positions matching TRBD1. Per germline, CDR1 KGHSH and CDR2 LQKENI. The CDR3 runs 15 residues. Germline trimming cut 3 bases from V and 3 bases from J; bases unmatched to any gene: 4. CDR3 sequence (DNA): TGTGCCAGCTCACCTGGGACAGGATCCAATCAGCCCCAGCATTTT. The encoded protein is CASSPGTGSNQPQHF. Full variable domain (remainder filled in from reference TRBV18 and TRBJ1-5): NAGVMQNPRHLVRRRGQEARLRCSPMKGHSHVYWYRQLPEEGLKFMVYLQKENIIDESGMPKERFSAEFPKEGPSILRIQQVVRGDSAAYFCASSPGTGSNQPQHFGDGTRLSIL.

This clone was seen just once. This sequence joins TRBV10-3 and TRBJ2-5; weak D call: TRBD1 (6 bases). Germline CDR1 is ENHRY and CDR2 is SYGVKD. The CDR3 sequence is 14 residues long. The ends were cut back, 0 bases at V and 3 bases at J, with 8 bases in the middle. DNA for the CDR3: TGTGCCATCAGTGAGTCGCAGGGGAAAGAGACCCAGTACTTC. The encoded protein is CAISESQGKETQYF.

The chain couples TRBV10-3 to TRBJ2-7, with 12 positions matching TRBD1. With 5 bases clipped from V and 2 bases from J, the junction kept 4 bases outside the gene matches. Per the germline V gene, CDR1 is ENHRY and CDR2 is SYGVKD. There are 15 residues in the CDR3. CDR3 DNA sequence: TGTGCCATCAGTCGGGACAGGGGGCGCGCCTACGAGCAGTACTTC. This encodes CAISRDRGRAYEQYF.